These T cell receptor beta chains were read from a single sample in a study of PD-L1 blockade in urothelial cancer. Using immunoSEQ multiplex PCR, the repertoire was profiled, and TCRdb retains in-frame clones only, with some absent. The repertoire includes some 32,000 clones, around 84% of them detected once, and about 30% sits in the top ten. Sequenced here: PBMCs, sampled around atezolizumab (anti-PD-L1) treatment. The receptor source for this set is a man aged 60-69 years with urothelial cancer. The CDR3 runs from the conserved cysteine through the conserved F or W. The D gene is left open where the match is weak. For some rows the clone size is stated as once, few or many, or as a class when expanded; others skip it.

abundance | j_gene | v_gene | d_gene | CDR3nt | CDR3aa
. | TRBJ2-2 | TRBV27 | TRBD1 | TGTGCCAGCAGTTTAGCGACAGGGGGCGCCGGGGAGCTGTTTTTT | CASSLATGGAGELFF
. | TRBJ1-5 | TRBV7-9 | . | TGTGCCAGCAGCTCGGAGGGCGGCAATCAGCCCCAGCATTTT | CASSSEGGNQPQHF
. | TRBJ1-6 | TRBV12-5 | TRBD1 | TGTGCTAGTGGTTTGGTAGGGGGACAGTCTGGGTATAATTCACCCCTCCACTTT | CASGLVGGQSGYNSPLHF
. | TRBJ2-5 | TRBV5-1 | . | TGCGCCAGCAGCTCCCGATCGGAAGCGCAGGAGACCCAGTACTTC | CASSSRSEAQETQYF
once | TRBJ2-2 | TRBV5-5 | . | TGTGCCAGCAGCTTGGTGGCTAGCCGGGCCACCGGGGAGCTGTTTTTT | CASSLVASRATGELFF
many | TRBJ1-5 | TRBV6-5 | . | TGTGCCAGCAGTTCACACAGGGAGATGGGGCAGCCCCAGCATTTT | CASSSHREMGQPQHF
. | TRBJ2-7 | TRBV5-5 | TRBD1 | TGTGCCAGCAGCCGGGGGACAGGGTCTGGGGAGCAGTACTTC | CASSRGTGSGEQYF
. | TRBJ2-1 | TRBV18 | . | TGTGCCAGCTCACCATTGTCTACTATCAATGAGCAGTTCTTC | CASSPLSTINEQFF
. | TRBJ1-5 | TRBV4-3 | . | TGCGCCAGCAGCCAACAGCGGTATAGCAATCAGCCCCAGCATTTT | CASSQQRYSNQPQHF
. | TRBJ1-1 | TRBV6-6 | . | TGTGCCAGCCTACAGGCGAAAGAAGCTTTCTTT | CASLQAKEAFF
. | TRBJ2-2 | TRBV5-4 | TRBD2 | TGTGCCAGCAGCTCCAGCGGGAGGGCCGCCGGGGAGCTGTTTTTT | CASSSSGRAAGELFF
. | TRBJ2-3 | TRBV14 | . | TGTGCCAGCAGCCAACCCTCGAGGGGGGGCCTAACAGATACGCAGTATTTT | CASSQPSRGGLTDTQYF
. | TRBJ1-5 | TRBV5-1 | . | TGCGCCAGCAGCGGGGGGGGCTTGGGGCAGCCCCAGCATTTT | CASSGGGLGQPQHF
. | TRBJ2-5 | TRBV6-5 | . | TGTGCCAGCAGTTACTTACCCGCGGGGACGTTCGAGACCCAGTACTTC | CASSYLPAGTFETQYF
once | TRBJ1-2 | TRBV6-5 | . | TGTGCCAGCAGTTACGTGGCTGGACGCGGGGATGGCTACACCTTC | CASSYVAGRGDGYTF
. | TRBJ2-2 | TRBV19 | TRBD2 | TGTGCCAGCTCACGAGCGGGAGACACCGGGGAGCTGTTTTTT | CASSRAGDTGELFF
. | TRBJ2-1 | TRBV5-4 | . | TGTGCCAGCAGCCCCGGGACTCAGTACAATGAGCAGTTCTTC | CASSPGTQYNEQFF
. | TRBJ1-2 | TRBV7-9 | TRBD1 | TGTGCCAGCAGCTTAGGGGTAGGAGCCAGGGGGTCTTCAGGCTACACCTTC | CASSLGVGARGSSGYTF
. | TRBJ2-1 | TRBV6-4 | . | TGTGCCAGCAGTGAAGGCCCGGAAGCGGACAATGAGCAGTTCTTC | CASSEGPEADNEQFF
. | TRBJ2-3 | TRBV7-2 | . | TGTGCCAGCAGCTCCGACTACTCTAGCTCCACGCAGTATTTT | CASSSDYSSSTQYF
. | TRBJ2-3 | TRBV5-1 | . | TGCGCCAGCAGCTTGGGGCAGGGGTTGAGTGGCACAGATACGCAGTATTTT | CASSLGQGLSGTDTQYF
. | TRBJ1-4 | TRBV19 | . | TGTGCCAGTACTAGGGGGATCTCCGCAACTAATGAAAAACTGTTTTTT | CASTRGISATNEKLFF
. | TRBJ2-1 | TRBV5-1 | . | TGCGCCAGCAGCCCCCAGGAATTGAGCTCCTACAATGAGCAGTTCTTC | CASSPQELSSYNEQFF
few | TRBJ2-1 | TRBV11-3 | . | TGTGCCAGCAGCTTAGATAGGGGCAATGAGCAGTTCTTC | CASSLDRGNEQFF
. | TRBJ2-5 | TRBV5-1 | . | TGCGCCAGTAAAGAGACCCAGTACTTC | CASKETQYF
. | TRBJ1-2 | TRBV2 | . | TGTGCCAGCAGTGAGAGAAACTATGGCTACACCTTC | CASSERNYGYTF
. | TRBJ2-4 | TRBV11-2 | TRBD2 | TGTGCCAGCAGCCGGGGGACTAGCGGGATCCAAAACATTCAGTACTTC | CASSRGTSGIQNIQYF
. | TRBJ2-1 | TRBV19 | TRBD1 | TGTGCCAGTAGTATTTCCGACAGGGGTGACTACAATGAGCAGTTCTTC | CASSISDRGDYNEQFF
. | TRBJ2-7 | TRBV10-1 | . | TGCGCCAGCAGTTCAGTTCCTTTCGACTACGAGCAGTACTTC | CASSSVPFDYEQYF
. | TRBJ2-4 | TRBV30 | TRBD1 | TGTGCCTGGAGTTCCCCGACAGGGGCAAAAAACATTCAGTACTTC | CAWSSPTGAKNIQYF
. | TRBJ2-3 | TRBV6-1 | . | TGTGCCAGCAGTGAAGCGGCCAGGGGCTCGACAGATACGCAGTATTTT | CASSEAARGSTDTQYF
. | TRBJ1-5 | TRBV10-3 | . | TGTGCCATCAGTGCGGGGGGTGGGGGGAACAGCAATCAGCCCCAGCATTTT | CAISAGGGGNSNQPQHF
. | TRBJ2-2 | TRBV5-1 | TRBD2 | TGCGCCAGCCGCGAGGGACTATCCACCGGGGAGCTGTTTTTT | CASREGLSTGELFF
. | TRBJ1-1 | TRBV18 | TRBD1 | TGTGCCAGCACCTCGTGGGGCACAGGGGACACTGAAGCTTTCTTT | CASTSWGTGDTEAFF
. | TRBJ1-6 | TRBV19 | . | TGTGCCAGTAGTAACGGTTTACCCCTCCACTTT | CASSNGLPLHF
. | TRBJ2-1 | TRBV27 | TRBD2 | TGTGCCAGCAGCCTCGGGACTAGCGGGATGGGGGGTCTTCGTTTTGAGCAGTTCTTC | CASSLGTSGMGGLRFEQFF
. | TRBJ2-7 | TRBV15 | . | TGTGCCACCAGCAGCCGACAGGACGAGCAGTACTTC | CATSSRQDEQYF
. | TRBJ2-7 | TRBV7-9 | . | TGTGCCAGCAGCTTAGGCATCAGGGCAGCCGGGCGTTCCGAGCAGTACTTC | CASSLGIRAAGRSEQYF
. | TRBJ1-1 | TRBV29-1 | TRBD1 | TGCAGCGTTGAAGATATCAGACAGGGGCCTTGGGGCACTGAAGCTTTCTTT | CSVEDIRQGPWGTEAFF
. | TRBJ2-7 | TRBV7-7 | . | TGTGCTAGCAGCTTGTTCGCCGGGAACACCTACGAGCAGTACTTC | CASSLFAGNTYEQYF
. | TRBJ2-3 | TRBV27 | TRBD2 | TGTGCCAGCAGTTTTATTAAATCGGGGACTAGCGGAGCTAGCACAGATACGCAGTATTTT | CASSFIKSGTSGASTDTQYF
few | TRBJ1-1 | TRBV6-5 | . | TGTGCCAGCAGCCTGGGCCCCACCTATGAAGCTTTCTTT | CASSLGPTYEAFF
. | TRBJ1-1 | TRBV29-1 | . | TGCAGCGCCTGGACAGTAATGAACACTGAAGCTTTCTTT | CSAWTVMNTEAFF
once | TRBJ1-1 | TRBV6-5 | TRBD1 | TGTGCCACCAACAGGGGTGACACTGAAGCTTTCTTT | CATNRGDTEAFF
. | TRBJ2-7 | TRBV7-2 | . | TGTGCCAGCAGCTCCGGGACACCTGGTGCTGAGCAGTACTTC | CASSSGTPGAEQYF
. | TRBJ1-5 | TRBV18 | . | TGTGCCAGCTCAAGACTCAGGGATCAGCCCCAGCATTTT | CASSRLRDQPQHF
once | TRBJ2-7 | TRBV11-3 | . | TGTGCCAGCAGCCCCATGGGGGGAGCCTACGAGCAGTACTTC | CASSPMGGAYEQYF
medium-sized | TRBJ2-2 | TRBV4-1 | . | TGCGCCAGCAGCACAATCGACATGGGACTTCTCACCGGGGAGCTGTTTTTT | CASSTIDMGLLTGELFF
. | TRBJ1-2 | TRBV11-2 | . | TGTGCCAGCAGCCCTGGGACACTCTCCTCCTTATATGGCTACACCTTC | CASSPGTLSSLYGYTF
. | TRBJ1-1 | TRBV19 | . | TGTGCCAGTAGTATGGAGGGGGGGCCTGAAGCTTTCTTT | CASSMEGGPEAFF
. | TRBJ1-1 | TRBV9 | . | TGTGCCAGCAGCGTAACGATGACAGGAAGGGCTTTCTTT | CASSVTMTGRAFF
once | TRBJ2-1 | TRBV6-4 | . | TGTGCCAGCAGTGACTTCGGGTTGCGACAGTTCTTC | CASSDFGLRQFF
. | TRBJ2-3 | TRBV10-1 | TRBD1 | TGCGCCAGCAGTGAGTTAGACCAGGGGGCGGTCGCAGATACGCAGTATTTT | CASSELDQGAVADTQYF
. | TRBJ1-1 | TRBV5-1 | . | TGCGCCAGCAGCCTCACCGGAGGGGACACTGAAGCTTTCTTT | CASSLTGGDTEAFF
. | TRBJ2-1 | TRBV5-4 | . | TGTGCCAGCAGCTCGGACAAATCAACCTACAATGAGCAGTTCTTC | CASSSDKSTYNEQFF
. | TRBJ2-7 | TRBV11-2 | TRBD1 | TGTGCCAGCAGCTGGAACGGACAGGTCGAGCAGTACTTC | CASSWNGQVEQYF
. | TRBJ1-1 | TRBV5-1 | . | TGCGCCAGCAGCTTGGTGGCGGGTAAGTCTGAAGCTTTCTTT | CASSLVAGKSEAFF
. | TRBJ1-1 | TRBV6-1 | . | TGTGCCAGCAGTTCAAGGGGAGGGGTAGCTTTCTTT | CASSSRGGVAFF